A single sample gave rise to the 19 T cell receptor beta chains below, sequenced in a study of OX40 agonist ivuxolimab in advanced cancers. Profiled with immunoSEQ multiplex PCR; TCRdb holds only in-frame clones, not every one. The profile shows about 70,000 clones, 86% of them singletons. The sequences come from CD4+ or CD8+ T cells sorted from blood, collected in a trial of the OX40 agonist ivuxolimab. Receptor source: an adult with an advanced solid tumor such as melanoma, head and neck, liver or kidney cancer.

The rearrangement links TRBV2 to TRBJ2-7, with D possibly being TRBD1 (6 bases). Germline V gene data show CDR1 as SNHLY and CDR2 as FYNNEI. Trimming cost V 0 bases and J 7 bases, with 16 bases left between them. The CDR3 sequence is 15 residues long. CDR3 residues: CASSEAFRGAGEQYF. DNA for the CDR3: TGTGCCAGCAGTGAAGCGTTCAGGGGAGCTGGGGAGCAGTACTTC.

The gene calls are TRBV6-7 and TRBJ1-6; tentative D call: TRBD1 (5 bases). TRBV6-7 carries the ORF label, with uncertain function. The V end lost 7 bases, the J end lost 0 bases, and 25 bases lay between the germline ends. The CDR3 is 20 residues long. In nucleotides, the CDR3 is TGTGCCAGCACCCCAGATCTGGGACGGACGCGTCGCTCCTATAATTCACCCCTCCACTTT. Protein product: CASTPDLGRTRRSYNSPLHF.

This sequence joins TRBV4-1 and TRBJ1-5; possibly TRBD1 for D (5 bases). Trimming stripped 3 bases from V and 7 bases from J, with 10 bases between. This CDR3 has 13 residues. CDR1 and CDR2 (germline): MGHRA, YSYEKL. The CDR3 DNA reads TGCGCCAGCAGCCAGGGGGGAGGGCAGCCCCAGCATTTT. It yields the protein CASSQGGGQPQHF.

This chain links TRBV6-5 with TRBJ1-4, with TRBD1 identical over 7 bases. This CDR3 has 13 amino acids. Per the germline V gene, CDR1 is MNHEY and CDR2 is SVGAGI. V dropped 2 bases and J dropped 7; count of bases not matched to a gene: 1. This CDR3 reads CASSYNRGEKLFF. The CDR3, as DNA: TGTGCCAGCAGTTACAACAGGGGTGAAAAACTGTTTTTT.

The J gene is TRBJ1-1, the V gene TRBV4-3, with 10 bases identical to TRBD1. V was pared by 0 bases and J by 2 bases, with 9 bases of the junction left unmatched. CDR1 is LGHNA and CDR2 is YSLEER in the germline V gene. CDR3 size: 18 residues. The CDR3 DNA reads as TGCGCCAGCAGCCAAGAGAGGGGGGGGACAGGGGTTAACACTGAAGCTTTCTTT. Translation gives CASSQERGGTGVNTEAFF.

The chain recombines TRBV7-8 with TRBJ1-2; 7 bases match TRBD1. V was clipped by 2 bases and J by 4 bases; unmatched bases: 10. Per germline, CDR1 SGHVS and CDR2 FQNEAQ. This CDR3 region has 16 residues. This CDR3 is CASSLKEGARGYGYTF. The CDR3 DNA is TGTGCCAGCAGCTTAAAGGAGGGGGCGCGTGGCTATGGCTACACCTTC.

The V and J genes are TRBV5-6 and TRBJ2-1, with 7 bases identical to TRBD2. J was trimmed by 5 bases and V by 6 bases; bases with no gene match: 5. This CDR3 is built from 13 residues. Germline CDR1 and CDR2: SGHDT and YYEEEE. The CDR3 loop reads CASTWGGDNEQFF. DNA for the CDR3: TGTGCCAGCACCTGGGGGGGTGACAATGAGCAGTTCTTC.

The chain is built from TRBV28 and TRBJ1-1; no reliable D call. CDR3 length: 15 residues. Trimming took 2 bases from V and 3 from J, leaving 13 bases between them. Germline loops: CDR1 MDHEN, CDR2 SYDVKM. The CDR3 spells CASSLSRVGDTEAFF. The DNA for the CDR3 is TGTGCCAGCAGTTTAAGCCGGGTTGGGGACACTGAAGCTTTCTTT.

This clone was recorded once. This chain joins TRBV27 and TRBJ2-7; D is undetermined. The V end lost 3 bases, the J end lost 4 bases, and 10 bases lay between the germline ends. Germline CDR1 reads MNHEY; CDR2 reads SMNVEV (reference sequence). This CDR3 comprises 13 residues. CDR3: CASSLKGGYEQYF. The CDR3 region has the DNA TGTGCCAGCAGTTTGAAAGGTGGATACGAGCAGTACTTC.

The gene calls are TRBV5-4 and TRBJ2-1, with 13 bases aligning to TRBD2. CDR1 and CDR2 (germline): SGHNT, YYREEE (reference sequence). V lost 4 bases and J lost 0; bases outside the gene matches: 10. The CDR3 consists of 19 residues. The DNA for the CDR3 is TGTGCCAGCAGCGCGGGACTAGCGGGGTCAAGGGCCTCCTACAATGAGCAGTTCTTC. It specifies CASSAGLAGSRASYNEQFF.

The J gene is TRBJ2-3, the V gene TRBV2; D remains unclear. V lost 8 bases and J 2 bases, leaving 14 bases between the germline ends. The CDR3 consists of 14 residues. Germline assignment: CDR1 SNHLY and CDR2 FYNNEI. This CDR3 is CASVDGGYTDTQYF. The CDR3 DNA follows: TGTGCCAGCGTAGATGGCGGATACACAGATACGCAGTATTTT.

The chain joins TRBV5-4 to TRBJ2-3; D unclear. Germline values: CDR1 SGHNT, CDR2 YYREEE (reference sequence). This CDR3 is built from 14 residues. V lost 5 bases and J 4 bases, leaving 14 bases between the germline ends. The CDR3 nucleotides read TGTGCCAGCAGTTTTGCATCGGTCCCAGATACGCAGTATTTT. Residues: CASSFASVPDTQYF. Combining the CDR3 with reference TRBV5-4 and TRBJ2-3 gives the whole variable domain ETGVTQSPTHLIKTRGQQVTLRCSSQSGHNTVSWYQQALGQGPQFIFQYYREEENGRGNFPPRFSGLQFPNYSSELNVNALELDDSALYLCASSFASVPDTQYFGPGTRLTVL.

The chain couples TRBV7-9 to TRBJ1-4, with TRBD1 matching 9 bases. The ends lost 5 bases at V and 6 bases at J; junction bases unmatched: 4. The germline CDR1 and CDR2 sequences are SEHNR and FQNEAQ (reference sequence). The CDR3 spans 14 residues. CDR3 DNA: TGTGCCAGCAGCCCAACAGGGGGCGATGAAAAACTGTTTTTT. This encodes CASSPTGGDEKLFF.

The chain uses TRBV30 and TRBJ2-3; a weak D match, TRBD1 (5 bases). CDR1 GTSNPN and CDR2 SVGIG come from the germline V gene (reference sequence). Trimming pared 3 bases from V and 4 bases from J, leaving 11 bases between. The CDR3 consists of 13 residues. This CDR3 reads CAWSVKGADTQYF. The DNA of the CDR3 is TGTGCCTGGAGCGTAAAAGGGGCAGATACGCAGTATTTT.

The chain carries TRBV18 and TRBJ2-2; no definite D call. Germline V gives CDR1 KGHSH, CDR2 LQKENI. The CDR3 loop spans 13 amino acids. The V and J ends lost 3 bases and 1 base respectively, with 3 bases between them. This chain's CDR3 is CASSPRNTGELFF. The DNA of the CDR3 is TGTGCCAGCTCACCCAGGAACACCGGGGAGCTGTTTTTT.

The genes are TRBV6-1 and TRBJ1-1; D might be TRBD1 (5 bases). Germline CDR1 reads MNHNS; CDR2 reads SASEGT. V was cut by 8 bases and J by 3 bases, with 10 bases left in between. This CDR3 comprises 12 residues. CDR3 in amino acids: CASSDIYTEAFF. The CDR3 DNA follows: TGTGCCAGCTCGGACATTTACACTGAAGCTTTCTTT.

This clone was seen a few times. The chain joins TRBV10-1 to TRBJ2-2; D perhaps matches TRBD1 (6 bases). V gave up 3 bases and J gave up 5 bases, with 10 bases separating them. Germline V lookup: CDR1 WNHNN, CDR2 SYGVQD (reference sequence). CDR3 length equals 14 residues. The CDR3 region is CASSDRGKTGELFF. The CDR3 nucleotides are TGCGCCAGCAGTGACAGGGGCAAAACCGGGGAGCTGTTTTTT.

The V call is TRBV15, the J call TRBJ1-4; D gene ambiguous. The CDR3 spans 11 residues. V gave up 5 bases and J gave up 5 bases, with 3 bases separating them. The germline CDR1 and CDR2 sequences are LNHNV and YYDKDF (reference sequence). The DNA of the CDR3 is TGTGCCACCAGCTGGAATGAAAAACTGTTTTTT. It encodes CATSWNEKLFF.

The rearrangement uses TRBV7-9 and TRBJ1-6, with D perhaps TRBD1 (6 bases). The V end lost 1 base, the J end lost 10 bases, and 11 bases lay between the germline ends. Germline CDR1 is SEHNR and CDR2 is FQNEAQ (reference sequence). The CDR3 covers 14 residues. CDR3 sequence (DNA): TGTGCCAGCAGCTTAGATGGGGGGCAGTCACCCCTCCACTTT. It is translated as CASSLDGGQSPLHF.